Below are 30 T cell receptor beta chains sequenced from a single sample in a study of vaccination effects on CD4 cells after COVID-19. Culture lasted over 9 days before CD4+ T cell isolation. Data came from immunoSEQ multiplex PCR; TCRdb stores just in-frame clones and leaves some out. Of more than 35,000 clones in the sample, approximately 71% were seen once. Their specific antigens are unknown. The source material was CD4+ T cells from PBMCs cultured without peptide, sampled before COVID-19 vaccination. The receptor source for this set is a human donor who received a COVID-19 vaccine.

CDR3 in amino acids: CASSELAGGGETQYF. The CDR3 region has the DNA TGTGCCAGCAGTGAACTAGCGGGAGGAGGAGAGACCCAGTACTTC. V and J are TRBV6-1 and TRBJ2-5; 11 positions agree with TRBD2. The V and J ends lost 2 bases and 4 bases, in that order; junction bases with no gene match: 3. The CDR3 has 15 residues. Germline CDR1 and CDR2: MNHNS and SASEGT.

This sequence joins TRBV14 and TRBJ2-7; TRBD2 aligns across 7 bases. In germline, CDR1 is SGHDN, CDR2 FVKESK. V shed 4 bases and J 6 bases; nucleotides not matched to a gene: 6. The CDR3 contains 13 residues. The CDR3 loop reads CASSPRLASEQYF. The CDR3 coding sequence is TGTGCCAGCAGCCCGCGACTAGCTAGCGAGCAGTACTTC.

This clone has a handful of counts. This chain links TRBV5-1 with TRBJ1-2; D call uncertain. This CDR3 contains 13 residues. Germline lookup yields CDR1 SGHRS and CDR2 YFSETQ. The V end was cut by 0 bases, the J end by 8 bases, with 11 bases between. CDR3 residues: CASSLVSSQGYTF. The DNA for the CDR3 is TGCGCCAGCAGCTTGGTGAGTTCGCAAGGCTACACCTTC.

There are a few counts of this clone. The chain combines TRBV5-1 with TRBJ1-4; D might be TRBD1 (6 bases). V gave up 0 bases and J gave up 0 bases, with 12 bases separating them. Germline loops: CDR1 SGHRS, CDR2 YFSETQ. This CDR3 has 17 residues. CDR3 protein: CASSLVGTKATNEKLFF. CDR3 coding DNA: TGCGCCAGCAGCTTGGTGGGGACAAAGGCAACTAATGAAAAACTGTTTTTT.

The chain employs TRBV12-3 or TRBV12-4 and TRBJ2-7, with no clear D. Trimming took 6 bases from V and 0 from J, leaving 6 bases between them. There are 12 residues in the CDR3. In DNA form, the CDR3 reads TGTGCCAGCAGGGGAACCTCCTACGAGCAGTACTTC. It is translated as CASRGTSYEQYF.

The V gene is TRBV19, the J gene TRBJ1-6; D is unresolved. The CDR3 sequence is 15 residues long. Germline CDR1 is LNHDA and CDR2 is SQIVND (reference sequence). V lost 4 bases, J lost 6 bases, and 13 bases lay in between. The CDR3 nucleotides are TGTGCCAGTAGTACCCGAGGTAGGGCTAATTCACCCCTCCACTTT. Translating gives CASSTRGRANSPLHF.

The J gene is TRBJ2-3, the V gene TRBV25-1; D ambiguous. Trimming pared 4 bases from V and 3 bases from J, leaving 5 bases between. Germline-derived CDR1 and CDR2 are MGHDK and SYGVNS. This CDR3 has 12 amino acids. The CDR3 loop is CASSVRTDTQYF. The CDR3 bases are TGTGCCAGCAGTGTCCGGACAGATACGCAGTATTTT.

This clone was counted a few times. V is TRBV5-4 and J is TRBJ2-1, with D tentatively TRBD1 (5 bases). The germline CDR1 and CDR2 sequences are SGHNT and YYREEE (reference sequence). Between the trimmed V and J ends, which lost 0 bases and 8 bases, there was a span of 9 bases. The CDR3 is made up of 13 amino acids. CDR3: CASSLGQGYEQFF. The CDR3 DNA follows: TGTGCCAGCAGCTTGGGGCAGGGTTATGAGCAGTTCTTC.

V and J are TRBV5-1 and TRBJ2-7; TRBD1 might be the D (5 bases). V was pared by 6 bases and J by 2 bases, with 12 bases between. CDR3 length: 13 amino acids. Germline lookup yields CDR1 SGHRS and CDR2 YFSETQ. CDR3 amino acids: CASNQGSTYEQYF. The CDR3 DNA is TGCGCCAGCAATCAGGGCAGCACCTACGAGCAGTACTTC. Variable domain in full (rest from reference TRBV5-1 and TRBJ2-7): KAGVTQTPRYLIKTRGQQVTLSCSPISGHRSVSWYQQTPGQGLQFLFEYFSETQRNKGNFPGRFSGRQFSNSRSEMNVSTLELGDSALYLCASNQGSTYEQYFGPGTRLTVT.

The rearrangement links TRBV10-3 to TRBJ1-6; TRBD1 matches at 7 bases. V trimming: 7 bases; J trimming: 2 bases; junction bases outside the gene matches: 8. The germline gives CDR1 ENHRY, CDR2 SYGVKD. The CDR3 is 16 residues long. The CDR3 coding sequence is TGTGCCATCAACATGGGAGGGGGCGCCTATAATTCACCCCTCCACTTT. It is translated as CAINMGGGAYNSPLHF.

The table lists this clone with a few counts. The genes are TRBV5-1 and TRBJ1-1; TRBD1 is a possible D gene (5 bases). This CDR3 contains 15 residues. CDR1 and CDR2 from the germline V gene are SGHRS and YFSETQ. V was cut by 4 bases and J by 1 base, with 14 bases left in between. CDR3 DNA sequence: TGCGCCAGCAGCAGCCAGGGTCCGCCGAACACTGAAGCTTTCTTT. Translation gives CASSSQGPPNTEAFF.

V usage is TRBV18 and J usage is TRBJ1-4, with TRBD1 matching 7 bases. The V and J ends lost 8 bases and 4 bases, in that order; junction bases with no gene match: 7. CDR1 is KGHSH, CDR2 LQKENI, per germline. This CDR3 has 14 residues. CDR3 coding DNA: TGTGCCAGCAGGGGACAGCAACTTAATGAAAAACTGTTTTTT. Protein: CASRGQQLNEKLFF.

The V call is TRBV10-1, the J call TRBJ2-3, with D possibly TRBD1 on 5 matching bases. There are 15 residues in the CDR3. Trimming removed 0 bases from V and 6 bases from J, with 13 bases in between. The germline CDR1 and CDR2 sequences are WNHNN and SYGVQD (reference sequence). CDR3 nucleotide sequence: TGCGCCAGCAGTGAGTCAGACAGTGCCGCGGATACGCAGTATTTT. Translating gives CASSESDSAADTQYF.

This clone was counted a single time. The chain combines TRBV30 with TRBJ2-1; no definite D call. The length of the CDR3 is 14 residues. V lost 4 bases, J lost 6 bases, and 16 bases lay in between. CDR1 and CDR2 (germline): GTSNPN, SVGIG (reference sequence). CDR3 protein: CAWNLAPVGNEQFF. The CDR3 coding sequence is TGTGCCTGGAATTTGGCCCCTGTGGGCAATGAGCAGTTCTTC.

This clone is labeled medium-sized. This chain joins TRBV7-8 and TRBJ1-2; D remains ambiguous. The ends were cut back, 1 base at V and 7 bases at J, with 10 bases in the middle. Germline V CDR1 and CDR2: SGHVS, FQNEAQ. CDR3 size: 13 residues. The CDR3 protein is CASSLDLGSGYTF. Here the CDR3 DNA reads TGTGCCAGCAGCTTAGATTTGGGATCTGGCTACACCTTC.

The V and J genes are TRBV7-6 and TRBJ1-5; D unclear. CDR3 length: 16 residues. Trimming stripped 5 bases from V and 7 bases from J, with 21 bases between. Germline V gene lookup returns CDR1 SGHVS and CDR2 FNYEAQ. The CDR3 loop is CASSPSLGPVGQPQHF. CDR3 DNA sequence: TGTGCCAGCAGCCCATCCCTGGGTCCGGTAGGGCAGCCCCAGCATTTT. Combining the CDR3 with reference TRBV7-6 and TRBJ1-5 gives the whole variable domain GAGVSQSPRYKVTKRGQDVALRCDPISGHVSLYWYRQALGQGPEFLTYFNYEAQQDKSGLPNDRFSAERPEGSISTLTIQRTEQRDSAMYRCASSPSLGPVGQPQHFGDGTRLSIL.

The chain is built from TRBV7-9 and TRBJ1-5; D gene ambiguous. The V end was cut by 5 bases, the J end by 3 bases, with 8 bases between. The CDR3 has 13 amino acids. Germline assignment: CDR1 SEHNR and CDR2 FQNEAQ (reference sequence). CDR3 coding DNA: TGTGCCAGCAGCCAAGGTCCCAATCAGCCCCAGCATTTT. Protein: CASSQGPNQPQHF.

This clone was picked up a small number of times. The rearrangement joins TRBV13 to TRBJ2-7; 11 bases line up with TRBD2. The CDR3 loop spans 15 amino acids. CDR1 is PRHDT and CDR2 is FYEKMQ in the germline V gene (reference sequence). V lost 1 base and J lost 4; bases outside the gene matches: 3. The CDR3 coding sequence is TGTGCCAGCAGCTTAGCTACTAGCGGGGGTTACGAGCAGTACTTC. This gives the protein CASSLATSGGYEQYF.

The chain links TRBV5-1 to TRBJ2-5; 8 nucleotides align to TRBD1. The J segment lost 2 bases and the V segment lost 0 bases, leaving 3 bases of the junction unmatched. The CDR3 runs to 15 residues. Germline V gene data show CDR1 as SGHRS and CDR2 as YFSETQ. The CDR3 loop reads CASSLADRDQETQYF. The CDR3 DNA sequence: TGCGCCAGCAGCTTGGCGGACAGGGATCAAGAGACCCAGTACTTC. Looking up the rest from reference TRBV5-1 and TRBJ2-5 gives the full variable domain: KAGVTQTPRYLIKTRGQQVTLSCSPISGHRSVSWYQQTPGQGLQFLFEYFSETQRNKGNFPGRFSGRQFSNSRSEMNVSTLELGDSALYLCASSLADRDQETQYFGPGTRLLVL.

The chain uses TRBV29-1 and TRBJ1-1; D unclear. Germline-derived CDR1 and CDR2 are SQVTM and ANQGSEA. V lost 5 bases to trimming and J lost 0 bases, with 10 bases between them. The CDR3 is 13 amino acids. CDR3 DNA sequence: TGCAGCGTTCAAAGGCAAATGAACACTGAAGCTTTCTTT. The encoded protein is CSVQRQMNTEAFF. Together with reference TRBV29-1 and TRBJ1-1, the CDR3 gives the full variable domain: SAVISQKPSRDICQRGTSLTIQCQVDSQVTMMFWYRQQPGQSLTLIATANQGSEATYESGFVIDKFPISRPNLTFSTLTVSNMSPEDSSIYLCSVQRQMNTEAFFGQGTRLTVV.

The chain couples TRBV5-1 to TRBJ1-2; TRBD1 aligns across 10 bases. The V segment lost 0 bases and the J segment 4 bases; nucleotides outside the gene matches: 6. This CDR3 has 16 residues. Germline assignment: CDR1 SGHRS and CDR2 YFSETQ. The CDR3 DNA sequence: TGCGCCAGCAGCTTGGAGGGCGGGACAGGGGCCTATGGCTACACCTTC. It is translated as CASSLEGGTGAYGYTF.

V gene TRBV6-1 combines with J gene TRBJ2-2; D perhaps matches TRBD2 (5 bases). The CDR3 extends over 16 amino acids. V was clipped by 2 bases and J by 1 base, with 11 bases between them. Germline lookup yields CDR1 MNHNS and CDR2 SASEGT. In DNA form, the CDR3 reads TGTGCCAGCAGTGAACGGCAGGCGGGGAACACCGGGGAGCTGTTTTTT. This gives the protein CASSERQAGNTGELFF.

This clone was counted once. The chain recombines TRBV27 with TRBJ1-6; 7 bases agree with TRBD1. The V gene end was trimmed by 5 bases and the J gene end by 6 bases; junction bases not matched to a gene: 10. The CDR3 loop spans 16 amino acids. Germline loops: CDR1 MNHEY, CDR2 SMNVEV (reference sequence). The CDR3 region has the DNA TGTGCCAGCAGTCTCAAACTTGGACAGGTTAATTCACCCCTCCACTTT. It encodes CASSLKLGQVNSPLHF.

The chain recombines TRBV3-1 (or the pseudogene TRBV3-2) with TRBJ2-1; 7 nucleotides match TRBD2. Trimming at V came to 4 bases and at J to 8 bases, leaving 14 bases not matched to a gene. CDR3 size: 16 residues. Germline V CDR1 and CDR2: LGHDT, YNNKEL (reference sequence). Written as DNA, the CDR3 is TGTGCCAGCAGCCCCTTGAGGCTAGCTGGGGGGGATGAGCAGTTCTTC. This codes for CASSPLRLAGGDEQFF.

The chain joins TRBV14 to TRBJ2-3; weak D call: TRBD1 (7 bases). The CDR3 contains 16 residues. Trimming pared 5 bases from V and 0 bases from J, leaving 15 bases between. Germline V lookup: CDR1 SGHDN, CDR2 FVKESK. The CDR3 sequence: CASSAQGGGSTDTQYF. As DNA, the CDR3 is TGTGCCAGCAGCGCCCAGGGGGGCGGTAGCACAGATACGCAGTATTTT. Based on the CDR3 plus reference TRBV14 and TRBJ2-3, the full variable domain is EAGVTQFPSHSVIEKGQTVTLRCDPISGHDNLYWYRRVMGKEIKFLLHFVKESKQDESGMPNNRFLAERTGGTYSTLKVQPAELEDSGVYFCASSAQGGGSTDTQYFGPGTRLTVL.

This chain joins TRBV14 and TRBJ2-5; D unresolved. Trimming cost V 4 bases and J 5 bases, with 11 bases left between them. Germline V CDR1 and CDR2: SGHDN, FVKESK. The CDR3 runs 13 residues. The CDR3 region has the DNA TGTGCCAGCAGCCTAAACCTGGGGGAGACCCAGTACTTC. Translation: CASSLNLGETQYF.

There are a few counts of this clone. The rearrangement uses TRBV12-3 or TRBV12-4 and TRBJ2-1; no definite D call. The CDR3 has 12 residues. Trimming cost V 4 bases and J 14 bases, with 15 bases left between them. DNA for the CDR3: TGTGCCAGCAGTTCCCTCCGGGCTTGGAAGTTCTTC. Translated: CASSSLRAWKFF.

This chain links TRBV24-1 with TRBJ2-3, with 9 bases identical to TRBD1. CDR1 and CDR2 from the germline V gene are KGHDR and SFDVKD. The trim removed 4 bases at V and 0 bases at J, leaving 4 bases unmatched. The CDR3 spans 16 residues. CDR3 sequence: CATSDAGQGSTDTQYF. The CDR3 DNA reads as TGTGCCACCAGTGACGCCGGACAGGGGAGCACAGATACGCAGTATTTT.

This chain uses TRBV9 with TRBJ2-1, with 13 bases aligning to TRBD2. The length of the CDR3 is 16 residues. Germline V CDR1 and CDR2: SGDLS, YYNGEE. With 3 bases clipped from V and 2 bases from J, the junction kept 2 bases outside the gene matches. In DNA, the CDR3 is TGTGCCAGCAGCGAGACTAGCGGGAGGACCTACAATGAGCAGTTCTTC. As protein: CASSETSGRTYNEQFF. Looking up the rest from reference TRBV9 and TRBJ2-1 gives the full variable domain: DSGVTQTPKHLITATGQRVTLRCSPRSGDLSVYWYQQSLDQGLQFLIQYYNGEERAKGNILERFSAQQFPDLHSELNLSSLELGDSALYFCASSETSGRTYNEQFFGPGTRLTVL.

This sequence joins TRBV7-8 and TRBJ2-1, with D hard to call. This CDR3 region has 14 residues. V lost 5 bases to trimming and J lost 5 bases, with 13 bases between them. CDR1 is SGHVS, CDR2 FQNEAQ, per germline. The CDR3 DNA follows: TGTGCCAGCAGCCTTGGAATGGCAGACAATGAGCAGTTCTTC. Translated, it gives CASSLGMADNEQFF.